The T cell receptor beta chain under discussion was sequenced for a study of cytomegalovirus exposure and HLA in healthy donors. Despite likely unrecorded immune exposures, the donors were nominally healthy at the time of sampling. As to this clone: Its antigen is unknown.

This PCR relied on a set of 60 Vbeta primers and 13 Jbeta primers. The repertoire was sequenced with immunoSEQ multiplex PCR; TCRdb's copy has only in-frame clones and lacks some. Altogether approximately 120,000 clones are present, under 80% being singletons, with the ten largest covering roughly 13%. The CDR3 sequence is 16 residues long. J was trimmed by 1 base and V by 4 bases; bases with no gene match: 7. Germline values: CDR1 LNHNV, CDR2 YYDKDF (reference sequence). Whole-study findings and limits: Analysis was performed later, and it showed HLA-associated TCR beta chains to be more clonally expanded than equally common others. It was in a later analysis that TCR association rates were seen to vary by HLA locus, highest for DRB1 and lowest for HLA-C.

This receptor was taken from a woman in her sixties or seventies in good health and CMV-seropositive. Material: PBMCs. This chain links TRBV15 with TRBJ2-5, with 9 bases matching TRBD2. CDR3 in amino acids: CATSNPGGGVQETQYF. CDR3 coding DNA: TGTGCCACCAGCAATCCGGGCGGGGGGGTCCAAGAGACCCAGTACTTC.